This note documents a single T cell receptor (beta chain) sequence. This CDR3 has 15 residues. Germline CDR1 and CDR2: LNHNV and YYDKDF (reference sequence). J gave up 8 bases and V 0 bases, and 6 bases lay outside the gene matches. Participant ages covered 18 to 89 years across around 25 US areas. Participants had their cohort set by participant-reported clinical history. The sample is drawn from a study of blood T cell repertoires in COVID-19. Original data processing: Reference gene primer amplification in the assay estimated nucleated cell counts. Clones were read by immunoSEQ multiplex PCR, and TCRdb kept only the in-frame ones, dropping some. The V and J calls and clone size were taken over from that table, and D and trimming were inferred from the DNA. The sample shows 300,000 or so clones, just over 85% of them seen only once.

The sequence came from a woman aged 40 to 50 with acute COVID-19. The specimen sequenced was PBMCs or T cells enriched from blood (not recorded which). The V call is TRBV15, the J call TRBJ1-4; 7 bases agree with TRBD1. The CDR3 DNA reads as TGTGCCACCAGCAGAGATATAAGGGGGCGAGAAAAACTGTTTTTT. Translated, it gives CATSRDIRGREKLFF.